A selection of T cell receptor beta chains follows, all from one sample in a study of blood T cells in healthy people across ages. TCRdb re-analysed the 5' RACE reads in MiXCR, keeping a single row per CDR3 protein. Among about 730,000 distinct CDR3 sequences listed, roughly 44% were seen once. Sequenced: blood. The receptors come from a woman aged 60-75 years in good health. The CDR3 runs from the conserved cysteine through the conserved F or W.

j_gene,v_gene,CDR3aa
TRBJ2-1,TRBV12-5,CASGPGLAINLKNEQFF
TRBJ2-3,TRBV10-2,CASSDRGGPTDTQYF
-,TRBV27,CASSRQGQTQYF
TRBJ2-3,TRBV6-5,CASSHSDGPDTQYF
TRBJ1-2,TRBV14,CASSRDSDYGYTF
TRBJ2-5,TRBV30,CAWSVRGETQYF
TRBJ2-5,TRBV7-2,CASSLLEGLAEFQETQYF
TRBJ2-3,TRBV20-1,CSAIHFGTDTQYF
TRBJ2-3,TRBV5-6,CASSFSSDTQYF
TRBJ2-1,TRBV9,CASSVVGRDEQFF
TRBJ2-4,TRBV3-1,CASSQANWDIQYF
TRBJ2-5,TRBV9,CASSVRGETQYF
TRBJ2-7,TRBV5-1,CASSSRDRVYEQYF
TRBJ2-7,TRBV7-2,CASSNSPAAYEQYF
TRBJ2-7,TRBV3-1,CASSQLTAGGNEQYF
TRBJ1-2,TRBV4-2,CASSQETGLSNYGYTF
TRBJ2-3,TRBV9,CASSLGLAGGGTDTQYF
TRBJ1-2,TRBV3-1,CASSQHGGSNGYTF
TRBJ1-5,TRBV7-2,CASSVTGSNQPQHF
TRBJ2-3,TRBV25-1,CASSGRKMAGPTDTQYF
TRBJ2-1,TRBV3-1,CASSQVQGRSNEQFF
TRBJ2-5,TRBV7-2,CASSLNGQGTSETQYF
TRBJ1-4,TRBV5-1,CASSLGTGFTNEKLFF
-,TRBV7-9,CASSLTRASGRFAEQYF
TRBJ2-5,TRBV5-6,CASSQGTPQETQYF
TRBJ2-1,TRBV9,CASSPFGSGAYNEQFF